This note documents a single T cell receptor beta chain sequence. This clone's antigen is unknown. It has no much larger one-base neighbor in the sample; base qualities were not kept. Separate from the approximately 700-subject first cohort, the validation cohort of 95 to 150 subjects was the group to which the donors belonged. This sample stems from a study of cytomegalovirus exposure and HLA in healthy donors (dated by TCRdb to about 2017). For the study in its entirety: A later analysis indicated that the 100 to 150 validation repertoires were generated on the platform also employed for the roughly 730 repertoires of the first cohort. In addition to the first cohort of around 670 subjects, a separate validation cohort of approximately 110 different subjects was used. The aim of the study was to test whether cataloging public T cell receptors could identify signatures of past pathogen exposure. To predict cytomegalovirus infection status, the study combined high-throughput TCR immunosequencing, statistical association of individual TCRs with disease status, and machine learning.

Libraries were prepared through the immunoSEQ multiplex PCR assay. The authors' pipeline ran thus. To diagnose cytomegalovirus status from the catalog of TCR beta chain sequences, a statistical classification framework was built. Here the immuneACCESS table is served through TCRdb, limited to in-frame sequences with V and J called. Missing clones are a known gap in these copies; in checked studies unresolved V genes cover under half, and the rest lacks a known reason. V and J calls and clone size are copied from that table; D and trimming were computed from the DNA. The sample table records about 250,000 clones; more than 75% of these occur just once. About 3% of the sample rests with the top ten. The CDR3 numbers 16 residues from cysteine through phenylalanine. The only DNA kept is the CDR3, 48 bases in frame from the first base. Germline trimming amounts to 3 bases on V and 6 bases on J, with 9 as the count of junction bases outside the gene matches. CDR1 and CDR2, looked up from the germline V gene, are SGDLS and YYNGEE.

Results the study describes overall, beyond this receptor: The classifier was reported to diagnose cytomegalovirus status with high specificity and sensitivity in both the original and validation cohorts. It was suggested by the authors that the approach could potentially be generalized to other disease states and immunological phenotypes. A later analysis lacked HLA typing for the validation cohort, so it scored co-occurrence in that cohort across all 120 repertoires. The study gave a list of 150 to 200 TCR beta chains associated with cytomegalovirus. Most TCR sequences were seen in very few donors, while some public TCRs were found in many individuals. Of the cluster scores, about 94% were above 0 in a later analysis, which found that TCRs clustered in the first cohort also tended to co-occur in the 120 or so validation repertoires. In vitro tests confirmed that a few of the cytomegalovirus-associated TCR beta chains recognize cytomegalovirus antigens.

The source material was PBMCs. The TCR was taken from a man aged 18 to 29 in good health and CMV-seronegative. The chain couples TRBV9 to TRBJ2-3; TRBD2 agrees with 11 junctional bases. The nucleotide sequence is TGTGCCAGCAGCGATAGCGGGGGGGCCGGGTTGGATACGCAGTATTTT. It translates as CASSDSGGAGLDTQYF.